What follows are 20 T cell receptor beta chains derived from one specimen sequenced in a study of CD8 T cells in Susac syndrome. With random hexamers, reverse transcription was performed on about 0.5 to 1 ug of RNA. TCRdb analysed the immunoSEQ multiplex PCR reads with MiXCR anew, one entry per CDR3 protein. The sample carries about 160,000 distinct CDR3 sequences, around 90% recorded once. Sequenced input: CD4+ T cells from PBMCs. These receptors all come from a human donor in good health.

The chain uses TRBV25-1 and TRBJ1-5, with D hard to call. CDR3 length: 15 residues. CDR1 MGHDK and CDR2 SYGVNS come from the germline V gene. Trimming stripped 1 base from V and 5 bases from J, with 12 bases between. DNA for the CDR3: TGTGCCAGCAGTGAATCCGGGCCAGGCGATCAGCCCCAGCATTTT. Its protein is CASSESGPGDQPQHF.

The rearrangement links TRBV20-1 to TRBJ2-1; 9 bases align to TRBD2. Trimming cost V 4 bases and J 7 bases; bases outside gene matches: 5. The CDR3 has 13 residues. Germline loops: CDR1 DFQATT, CDR2 SNEGSKA (reference sequence). The CDR3 nucleotides are TGCAGTGCTAATGGCGGGGGGGTTAATGAGCAGTTCTTC. Its translation is CSANGGGVNEQFF.

This clonotype appeared once. The chain carries TRBV28 and TRBJ2-1; D gene uncertain. Looked up from germline, CDR1 is MDHEN and CDR2 is SYDVKM. V dropped 7 bases and J dropped 9 bases, with 13 bases sitting between them. The CDR3 is 12 amino acids. The CDR3 DNA is TGTGCCAGCACCACATCGGCTTTTGAGCAGTTCTTC. This codes for CASTTSAFEQFF.

The chain's CDR3 is CASSLEWGAGYEQYF. The CDR3 DNA is TGTGCCAGCAGCTTGGAGTGGGGGGCCGGCTACGAGCAGTACTTC. The chain joins TRBV5-6 to TRBJ2-7; tentatively, D is TRBD1 or TRBD2 (6 bases each). V gave up 0 bases and J gave up 3 bases, with 13 bases separating them. CDR3 length equals 15 residues. Germline CDR1 is SGHDT and CDR2 is YYEEEE.

The chain uses TRBV15 and TRBJ2-5; 7 nucleotides line up with TRBD2. With V trimmed by 1 base and J by 0 bases, 5 bases remained unmatched. This CDR3 comprises 16 residues. Germline CDR1 reads LNHNV; CDR2 reads YYDKDF (reference sequence). The CDR3 nucleotides are TGTGCCACCAGCAGAGGGCTAGCGGCGTACCAAGAGACCCAGTACTTC. Protein: CATSRGLAAYQETQYF.

This sequence joins TRBV5-1 and TRBJ2-7; 8 bases fit TRBD2. The germline V gene encodes CDR1 SGHRS and CDR2 YFSETQ. J lost 3 bases, V lost 0 bases, and 14 bases had no gene match. The length of the CDR3 is 18 residues. DNA for the CDR3: TGCGCCAGCAGCTTGGACTCCCCAACTACAGCGGGAGTCTACGAGCAGTACTTC. It encodes CASSLDSPTTAGVYEQYF.

V and J are TRBV6-2 or TRBV6-3 and TRBJ2-7, with D uncertain. Germline loops: CDR1 MNHEY, CDR2 SVGEGT. V dropped 7 bases and J dropped 9 bases, with 22 bases sitting between them. The CDR3 runs 14 residues. CDR3 nucleotide sequence: TGTGCCAGCACGGTTCATCTTGGTCTACGAGGGCAGTACTTC. Protein: CASTVHLGLRGQYF.

The chain links TRBV7-2 to TRBJ2-1, with TRBD2 matching 8 bases. V was pared by 5 bases and J by 1 base, with 4 bases of the junction left unmatched. The CDR3 totals 15 residues. The germline V gene encodes CDR1 SGHTA and CDR2 FQGNSA. Here the CDR3 DNA reads TGTGCCAGCAGCCTTAGCGGGGCTTCCTACAATGAGCAGTTCTTC. It encodes CASSLSGASYNEQFF.

The J gene is TRBJ2-5, the V gene TRBV24-1; D perhaps matches TRBD1 (5 bases). CDR3 size: 15 residues. The ends were cut back, 4 bases at V and 5 bases at J, with 16 bases in the middle. Germline values: CDR1 KGHDR, CDR2 SFDVKD. The CDR3 DNA sequence: TGTGCCACCAGTGAGCCAAGGGCAGGGAAGGAGACCCAGTACTTC. Its protein is CATSEPRAGKETQYF.

The chain joins TRBV20-1 to TRBJ1-5; D is perhaps TRBD1 (5 bases). CDR1 is DFQATT, CDR2 SNEGSKA, per germline (reference sequence). V was shortened by 6 bases and J by 6 bases, with 18 bases between the two germline ends. The CDR3 extends over 14 amino acids. The CDR3 protein is CSAGTEGRSQPQHF. In nucleotides, the CDR3 is TGCAGTGCGGGGACCGAAGGGCGCAGTCAGCCCCAGCATTTT.

This CDR3 is CASSSLAGGTETQYF. The CDR3 DNA is TGTGCCAGCAGTTCTTTAGCGGGAGGAACAGAGACCCAGTACTTC. This chain links TRBV28 with TRBJ2-5; 10 bases are shared with TRBD2. V gave up 4 bases and J gave up 4 bases; unmatched junction bases: 6. From germline, CDR1 is MDHEN and CDR2 SYDVKM. CDR3 length: 15 amino acids.

The chain carries TRBV2 and TRBJ2-3; no firm D call. The V and J ends lost 7 bases and 2 bases respectively, with 13 bases between them. This CDR3 has 14 amino acids. Germline V gene data show CDR1 as SNHLY and CDR2 as FYNNEI. CDR3 amino acids: CASIPGYSTDTQYF. In DNA, the CDR3 is TGTGCCAGCATCCCGGGCTACTCCACAGATACGCAGTATTTT.

The rearrangement links TRBV10-2 to TRBJ1-5; D perhaps matches TRBD1 (6 bases). The CDR3 runs to 14 residues. Trimming stripped 7 bases from V and 3 bases from J, with 13 bases between. Germline V gives CDR1 WSHSY, CDR2 SAAADI. The CDR3 sequence is CASNRGADNQPQHF. CDR3 DNA sequence: TGCGCCAGCAATCGGGGGGCCGACAATCAGCCCCAGCATTTT.

In DNA, the CDR3 is TGTGCCAGCAGTTACTCGGGGACAGGGGGCTACGAGCAGTACTTC. The encoded protein is CASSYSGTGGYEQYF. The V and J genes are TRBV6-5 and TRBJ2-7, with 11 bases identical to TRBD1. CDR3 length: 15 residues. CDR1 MNHEY and CDR2 SVGAGI come from the germline V gene. V shed 0 bases and J 3 bases; nucleotides not matched to a gene: 1.

The chain joins TRBV7-9 to TRBJ1-6; 9 bases line up with TRBD1. In germline, CDR1 is SEHNR, CDR2 FQNEAQ (reference sequence). V trimming: 5 bases; J trimming: 10 bases; junction bases outside the gene matches: 6. The CDR3 is 14 amino acids. The CDR3 DNA reads TGTGCCAGCAGCCAGGGACAGGGAGGGTCACCCCTCCACTTT. It translates to CASSQGQGGSPLHF.

V is TRBV10-1 and J is TRBJ1-1, with D possibly being TRBD1 (6 bases). In germline, CDR1 is WNHNN, CDR2 SYGVQD (reference sequence). The CDR3 runs to 15 residues. V was trimmed by 2 bases and J by 0 bases, leaving 10 bases between them. The chain's CDR3 is CASSEVTGMNTEAFF. CDR3 sequence (DNA): TGCGCCAGCAGTGAGGTTACAGGGATGAACACTGAAGCTTTCTTT.

This chain connects TRBV19 to TRBJ2-7; D may be TRBD2 (6 bases). CDR1 is LNHDA and CDR2 is SQIVND in the germline V gene (reference sequence). Between the trimmed V and J ends, which lost 5 bases and 2 bases, there was a span of 13 bases. The CDR3 is 14 residues long. The CDR3 spells CASSPPGGAYEQYF. As DNA, the CDR3 is TGTGCCAGTAGTCCACCCGGCGGGGCCTACGAGCAGTACTTC.

This clonotype was recorded once. The chain has TRBV6-5 and TRBJ1-4; TRBD1 matches 11 bases. From germline, CDR1 is MNHEY and CDR2 SVGAGI. The V and J ends lost 0 bases and 1 base, in that order; junction bases with no gene match: 1. The CDR3 length is 17 residues. The CDR3 DNA follows: TGTGCCAGCAGTTACTCGGGACAGGGGGTAACTAATGAAAAACTGTTTTTT. It specifies CASSYSGQGVTNEKLFF.

This clonotype was seen once. The V call is TRBV18, the J call TRBJ2-7; 7 nucleotides line up with TRBD1. J gave up 2 bases and V 0 bases, and 10 bases lay outside the gene matches. This CDR3 has 17 amino acids. The germline gives CDR1 KGHSH, CDR2 LQKENI. CDR3 amino acids: CASSPPRTGTVPYEQYF. CDR3 in DNA: TGTGCCAGCTCACCACCACGAACCGGGACAGTCCCCTACGAGCAGTACTTC.

There are a few counts of this clonotype. This chain joins TRBV7-2 and TRBJ1-3; TRBD1 matches at 9 bases. The germline CDR1 and CDR2 sequences are SGHTA and FQGNSA. Trimming cost V 6 bases and J 7 bases; bases outside gene matches: 4. The CDR3 is made up of 13 amino acids. The CDR3 region has the DNA TGTGCCAGCAGTTCCGACAGGGGGAACACCATATATTTT. It encodes CASSSDRGNTIYF.